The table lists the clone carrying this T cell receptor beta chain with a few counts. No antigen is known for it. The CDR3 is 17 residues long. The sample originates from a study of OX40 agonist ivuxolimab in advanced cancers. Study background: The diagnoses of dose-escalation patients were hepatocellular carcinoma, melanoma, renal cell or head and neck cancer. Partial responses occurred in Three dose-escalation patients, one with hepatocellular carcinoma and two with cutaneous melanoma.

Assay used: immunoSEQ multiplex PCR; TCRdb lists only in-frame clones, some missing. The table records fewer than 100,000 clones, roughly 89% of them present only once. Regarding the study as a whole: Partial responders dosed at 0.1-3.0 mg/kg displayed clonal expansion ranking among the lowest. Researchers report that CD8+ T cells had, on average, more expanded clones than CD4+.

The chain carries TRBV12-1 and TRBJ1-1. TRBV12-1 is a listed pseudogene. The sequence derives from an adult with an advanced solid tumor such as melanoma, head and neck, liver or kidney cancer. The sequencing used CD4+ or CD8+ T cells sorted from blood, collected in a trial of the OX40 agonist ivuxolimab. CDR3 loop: CASSFPHRTWRGTEAFF. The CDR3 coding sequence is TGTGCCAGCAGCTTTCCCCATAGGACCTGGCGGGGCACTGAAGCTTTCTTT.